The table lists the clone carrying this T cell receptor beta chain with many counts. This CDR3 comprises 15 residues. Unmatched junction bases numbered 9, after V lost 5 bases and J lost 5 bases. The germline V gene has CDR1 SEHNR and CDR2 FQNEAQ (reference sequence). The sample is drawn from a study of early T cells in non-severe SARS-CoV-2 infection. One entry per CDR3 protein, called by TCRdb with MiXCR from the 5' RACE reads. The sample includes about 18,000 distinct CDR3 sequences, more than 5% of them seen just once. The chain recombines TRBV7-9 with TRBJ2-3; 8 bases agree with TRBD2. The receptor was derived from an adult who was a healthcare worker with PCR-confirmed SARS-CoV-2 infection or an uninfected control (not recorded which). The sample was whole blood. The CDR3, as DNA: TGTGCCAGCAGCGCCCACGGGAGGGCCTTAGATACGCAGTATTTT. Residues: CASSAHGRALDTQYF.